The clone carrying this T cell receptor beta chain was detected many times. What it recognizes is unknown. These data are taken from a study of blood T cells in healthy people across ages. Using a J-beta primer mix together with a sample-barcoded 5' primer, a second PCR was run for roughly 7 to 12 cycles. TCRdb analysed the 5' RACE reads with MiXCR anew, one entry per CDR3 protein. The data show around 850,000 distinct CDR3 sequences, roughly 40% seen once. Study-wide results and limits: Unsorted PBMC input precluded a conclusive naive versus antigen-experienced comparison.

Sequenced sample: blood. The sequence was obtained from a man in his late teens or twenties in good health.

In DNA form, the CDR3 reads TGCAGTGCTAGTGGACTAGCAATCCCAGATACGCAGTATTTT. It yields the protein CSASGLAIPDTQYF. The genes are TRBV20-1 and TRBJ2-3, with 8 bases identical to TRBD2. From germline, CDR1 is DFQATT and CDR2 SNEGSKA (reference sequence). This CDR3 spans 14 amino acids. The V and J ends lost 3 bases and 4 bases, in that order; junction bases with no gene match: 6.